This T cell receptor (beta chain) was identified during a study of T-cell memory formation after mild COVID-19. Study background: Largely donor-specific TCR clusters were found.

Study conclusions and caveats: Pre-infection memory showed some responding clones, and this suggested that cross-reactive memory joined. There was a balanced CD4/CD8 profile in clones contracting day 15 to 85, and later expanders leaned CD4+.

This CDR3 region has 16 residues. V gave up 6 bases and J gave up 1 base, with 16 bases separating them. Germline loops: CDR1 KGHDR, CDR2 SFDVKD. Researchers used 5'RACE with constant-segment primers to make TCR alpha and TCR beta cDNA libraries that carry sample barcodes and UMIs. TCRdb reprocessed the 5' RACE reads with MiXCR, giving one entry per CDR3 protein. The sample lists hundreds of thousands of distinct CDR3 sequences; about 20% were seen once. At least ten counts were recorded for this clonotype. Its specificity is unknown. This sequence originates from an adult woman who had mild COVID-19 (a few samples of this study predate the infection). Cell type and time point are not known. This chain uses TRBV24-1 with TRBJ2-3; possible D gene TRBD1, 6 bases. Sequenced input: PBMCs or a T cell subset sorted from them (not recorded which). CDR3 sequence: CATSSTGLARTDTQYF. The CDR3 DNA is TGTGCCACCAGTTCTACAGGGCTAGCACGCACAGATACGCAGTATTTT.